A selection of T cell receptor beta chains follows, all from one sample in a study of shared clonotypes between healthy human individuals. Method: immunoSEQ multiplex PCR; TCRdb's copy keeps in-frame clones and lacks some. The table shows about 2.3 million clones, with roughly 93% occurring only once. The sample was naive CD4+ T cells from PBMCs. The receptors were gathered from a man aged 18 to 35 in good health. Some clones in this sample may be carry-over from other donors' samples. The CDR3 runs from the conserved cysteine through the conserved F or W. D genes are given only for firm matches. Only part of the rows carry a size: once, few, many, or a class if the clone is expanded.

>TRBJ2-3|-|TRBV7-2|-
CASSTNARSDTQYF
TGTGCCAGCAGCACCAATGCGCGTTCAGATACGCAGTATTTT
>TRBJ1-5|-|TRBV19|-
CASTLRRNSNQPQHF
TGTGCCAGTACCTTGAGACGGAATAGCAATCAGCCCCAGCATTTT
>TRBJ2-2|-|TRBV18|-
CASSPGETRTRNTGELFF
TGTGCCAGCTCACCAGGCGAAACCCGGACACGGAACACCGGGGAGCTGTTTTTT
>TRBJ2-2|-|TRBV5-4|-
CASSPIGGANTGELFF
TGTGCCAGCAGCCCCATAGGGGGGGCGAACACCGGGGAGCTGTTTTTT
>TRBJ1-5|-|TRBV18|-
CASSPRGGARYAVEQPQHF
TGTGCCAGCTCACCACGCGGAGGGGCACGCTACGCTGTTGAGCAGCCCCAGCATTTT
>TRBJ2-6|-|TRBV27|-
CASSPVRGPGANVLTF
TGTGCCAGCAGTCCGGTCAGGGGACCTGGGGCCAACGTCCTGACTTTC
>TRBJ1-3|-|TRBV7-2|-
CASSLGSGNTIYF
TGTGCCAGCAGCTTAGGGTCAGGAAACACCATATATTTT
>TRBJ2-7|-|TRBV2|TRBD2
CASTSGLSSYEQYF
TGTGCCAGCACTAGCGGGTTGAGCTCCTACGAGCAGTACTTC
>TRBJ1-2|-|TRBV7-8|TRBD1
CASSRGQVISNYGYTF
TGTGCCAGCAGCCGCGGACAGGTTATCTCAAACTATGGCTACACCTTC
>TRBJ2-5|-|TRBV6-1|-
CASSELVEQETQYF
TGTGCCAGCAGTGAATTGGTAGAACAAGAGACCCAGTACTTC
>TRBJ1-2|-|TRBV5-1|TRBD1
CASSLDRGRDGYTF
TGCGCCAGCAGCTTGGACAGGGGAAGGGATGGCTACACCTTC
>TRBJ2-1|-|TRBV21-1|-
CASSKGGHSSYNEQFF
TGTGCCAGCAGCAAAGGGGGACACTCTTCCTACAATGAGCAGTTCTTC
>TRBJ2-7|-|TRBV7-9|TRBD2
CASSPSPGLAGLSEQYF
TGTGCCAGCAGCCCATCCCCGGGACTAGCGGGATTGTCGGAGCAGTACTTC
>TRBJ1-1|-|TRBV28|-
CASSLYRVDEAFF
TGTGCCAGCAGTTTATACAGGGTAGATGAAGCTTTCTTT
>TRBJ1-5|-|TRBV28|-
CASSFNRGDQPQHF
TGTGCCAGCAGTTTCAATAGGGGTGATCAGCCCCAGCATTTT
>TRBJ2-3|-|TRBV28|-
CASRDSLTDTQYF
TGTGCCAGCCGGGACTCCCTCACAGATACGCAGTATTTT
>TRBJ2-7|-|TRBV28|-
CASSLVGSSYEQYF
TGTGCCAGCAGTTTGGTAGGCAGCTCCTACGAGCAGTACTTC
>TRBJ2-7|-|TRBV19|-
CASSIAGGSSYEQYF
TGTGCCAGTAGTATAGCCGGCGGTAGCTCCTACGAGCAGTACTTC
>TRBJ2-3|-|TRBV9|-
CASSVAGAVSTDTQYF
TGTGCCAGCAGCGTAGCTGGGGCGGTAAGCACAGATACGCAGTATTTT
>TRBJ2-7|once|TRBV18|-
CASSLADIDYEQYF
TGTGCCAGCTCACTCGCGGACATAGACTACGAGCAGTACTTC
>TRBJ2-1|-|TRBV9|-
CASSAPLSGEQFF
TGTGCCAGCAGCGCCCCGTTGAGTGGGGAGCAGTTCTTC
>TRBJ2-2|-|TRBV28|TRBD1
CASNLAGDREAGELFF
TGTGCCAGCAACCTGGCCGGGGACAGGGAGGCCGGGGAGCTGTTTTTT
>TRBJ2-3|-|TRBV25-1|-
CASKMAVTDTQYF
TGTGCCAGCAAAATGGCCGTCACAGATACGCAGTATTTT
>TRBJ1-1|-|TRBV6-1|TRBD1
CASSERGQGKSEAFF
TGTGCCAGCAGTGAAAGGGGACAGGGGAAGTCTGAAGCTTTCTTT
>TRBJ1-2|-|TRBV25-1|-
CASSEGGRGGYGYTF
TGTGCCAGCAGTGAAGGGGGAAGGGGCGGGTATGGCTACACCTTC
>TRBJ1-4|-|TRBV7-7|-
CASSSAWGVTNEKLFF
TGTGCCAGCAGCTCCGCCTGGGGCGTCACTAATGAAAAACTGTTTTTT
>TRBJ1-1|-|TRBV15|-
CATSRVEDRAEAFF
TGTGCCACCAGCAGAGTGGAGGATAGGGCTGAAGCTTTCTTT
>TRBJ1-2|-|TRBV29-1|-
CSVEIGASYTF
TGCAGCGTTGAAATAGGGGCCAGCTACACCTTC
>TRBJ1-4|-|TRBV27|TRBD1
CASSLLGTGRGATNEKLFF
TGTGCCAGCAGTTTATTGGGGACAGGCCGGGGGGCAACTAATGAAAAACTGTTTTTT
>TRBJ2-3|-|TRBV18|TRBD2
CASSPSGGPDTQYF
TGTGCCAGCTCCCCCTCGGGAGGGCCAGATACGCAGTATTTT
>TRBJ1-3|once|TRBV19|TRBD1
CASSRQGASTIYF
TGTGCCAGTAGTAGACAGGGGGCTTCCACCATATATTTT
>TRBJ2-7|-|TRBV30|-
CAYTGTSGYEQYF
TGTGCTTATACCGGGACAAGCGGCTACGAGCAGTACTTC
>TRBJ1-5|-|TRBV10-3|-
CAISESGAGQPQHF
TGTGCCATCAGTGAGTCAGGGGCGGGCCAGCCCCAGCATTTT
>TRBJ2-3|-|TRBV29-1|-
CSVEDGLTLASDTQYF
TGCAGCGTTGAAGACGGTTTAACACTGGCATCGGATACGCAGTATTTT
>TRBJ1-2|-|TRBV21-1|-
CASSKIQGAEGYTF
TGTGCCAGCAGCAAAATACAAGGGGCCGAAGGCTACACCTTC
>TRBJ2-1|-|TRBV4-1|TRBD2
CASSQVAGGPRREQFF
TGCGCCAGCAGCCAAGTAGCGGGAGGGCCCAGGCGGGAGCAGTTCTTC
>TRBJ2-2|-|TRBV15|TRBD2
CATSRVLAENTGELFF
TGTGCCACCAGCAGAGTGCTAGCGGAGAACACCGGGGAGCTGTTTTTT
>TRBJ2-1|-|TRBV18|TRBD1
CASSPLTGGFRNEQFF
TGTGCCAGCTCACCATTGACAGGGGGCTTTCGCAATGAGCAGTTCTTC
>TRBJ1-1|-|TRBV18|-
CASSPLGQNTEAFF
TGTGCCAGCTCACCTCTGGGGCAGAACACTGAAGCTTTCTTT
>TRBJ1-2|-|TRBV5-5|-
CASSGLWSLNYGYTF
TGTGCCAGCAGTGGGCTATGGAGCCTCAACTATGGCTACACCTTC
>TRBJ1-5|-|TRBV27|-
CASHSTGAYNQPQHF
TGTGCCAGCCACTCAACGGGGGCGTACAATCAGCCCCAGCATTTT
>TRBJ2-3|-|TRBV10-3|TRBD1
CAIRGTGLSTDTQYF
TGTGCCATCAGGGGGACAGGATTGAGCACAGATACGCAGTATTTT
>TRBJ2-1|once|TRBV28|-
CASSLGPHNEQFF
TGTGCCAGCAGTTTAGGACCGCACAATGAGCAGTTCTTC
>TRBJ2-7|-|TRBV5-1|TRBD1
CASSWDRGRDEQYF
TGCGCCAGCAGCTGGGACAGGGGTCGCGACGAGCAGTACTTC